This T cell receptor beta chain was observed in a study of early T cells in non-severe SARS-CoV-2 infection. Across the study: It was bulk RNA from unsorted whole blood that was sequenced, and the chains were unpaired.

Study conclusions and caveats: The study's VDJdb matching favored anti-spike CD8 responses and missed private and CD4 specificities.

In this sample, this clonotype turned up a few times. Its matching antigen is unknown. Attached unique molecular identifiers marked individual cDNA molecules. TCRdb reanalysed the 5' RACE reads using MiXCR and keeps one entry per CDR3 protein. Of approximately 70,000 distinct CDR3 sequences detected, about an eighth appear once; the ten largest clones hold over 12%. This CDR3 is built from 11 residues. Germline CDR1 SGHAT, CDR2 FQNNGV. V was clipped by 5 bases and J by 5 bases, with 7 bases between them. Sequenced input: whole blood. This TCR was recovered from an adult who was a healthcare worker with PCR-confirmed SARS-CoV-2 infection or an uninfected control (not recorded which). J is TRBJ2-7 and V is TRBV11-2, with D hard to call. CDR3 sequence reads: CASSPVNEQYF. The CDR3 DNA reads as TGTGCCAGCAGCCCGGTCAACGAGCAGTACTTC.